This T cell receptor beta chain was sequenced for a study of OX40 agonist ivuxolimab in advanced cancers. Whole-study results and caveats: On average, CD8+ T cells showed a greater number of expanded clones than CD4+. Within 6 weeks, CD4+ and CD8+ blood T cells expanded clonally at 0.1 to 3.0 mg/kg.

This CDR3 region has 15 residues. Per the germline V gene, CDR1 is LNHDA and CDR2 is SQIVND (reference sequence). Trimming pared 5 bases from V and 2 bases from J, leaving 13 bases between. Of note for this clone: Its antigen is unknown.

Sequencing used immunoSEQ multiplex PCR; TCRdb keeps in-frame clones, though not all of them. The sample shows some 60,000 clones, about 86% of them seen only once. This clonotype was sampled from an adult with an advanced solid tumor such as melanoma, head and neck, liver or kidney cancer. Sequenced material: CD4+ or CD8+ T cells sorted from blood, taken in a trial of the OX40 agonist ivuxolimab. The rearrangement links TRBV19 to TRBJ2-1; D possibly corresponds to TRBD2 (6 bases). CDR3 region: CASSRDSRTYNEQFF. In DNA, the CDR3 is TGTGCCAGTAGTCGGGACTCCCGGACCTACAATGAGCAGTTCTTC.